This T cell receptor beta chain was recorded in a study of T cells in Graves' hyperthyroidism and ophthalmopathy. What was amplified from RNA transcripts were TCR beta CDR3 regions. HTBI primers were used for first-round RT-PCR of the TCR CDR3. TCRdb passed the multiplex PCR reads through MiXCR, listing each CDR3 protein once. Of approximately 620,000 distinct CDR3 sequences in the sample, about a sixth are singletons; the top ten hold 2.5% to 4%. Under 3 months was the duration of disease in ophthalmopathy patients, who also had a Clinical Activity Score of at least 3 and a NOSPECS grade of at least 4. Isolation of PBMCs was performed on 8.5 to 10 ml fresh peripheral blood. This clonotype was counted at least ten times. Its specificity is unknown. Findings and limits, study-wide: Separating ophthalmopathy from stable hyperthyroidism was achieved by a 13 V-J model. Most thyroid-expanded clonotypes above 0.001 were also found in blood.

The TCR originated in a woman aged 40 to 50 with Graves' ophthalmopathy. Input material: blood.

The CDR3 spells CASSDGYDEKLFF. CDR3 DNA sequence: TGTGCCAGCAGCGACGGTTACGATGAAAAACTGTTTTTT. This rearrangement joins TRBV2 to TRBJ1-4, with D unresolved. V was trimmed by 6 bases and J by 6 bases, leaving 11 bases between them. There are 13 residues in the CDR3. CDR1 and CDR2 from the germline V gene are SNHLY and FYNNEI.